These 5 T cell receptor beta chains came from one sample sequenced in a study of CD8 T cells in Susac syndrome. RNA totalling roughly 0.45 to 1 ug underwent reverse transcription with random hexamers. TCRdb re-called the immunoSEQ multiplex PCR reads through MiXCR, storing one row per CDR3 protein. Among a few hundred thousand distinct CDR3 sequences, around 93% were seen once, and the ten largest hold approximately 0.075%. Sequencing was done on a sample of CD4+ T cells from PBMCs. The origin of the receptors is a human donor with multiple sclerosis.

This clonotype appeared once. V usage is TRBV13 and J usage is TRBJ2-5, with 8 nucleotides matching TRBD1. From germline, CDR1 is PRHDT and CDR2 FYEKMQ (reference sequence). The CDR3 totals 15 residues. Trimming cost V 1 base and J 4 bases; bases outside gene matches: 5. The CDR3 coding sequence is TGTGCCAGCAGCTTAGACGGACAGGGAGGAGAGACCCAGTACTTC. It translates to CASSLDGQGGETQYF. Full variable domain (remainder filled in from reference TRBV13 and TRBJ2-5): AAGVIQSPRHLIKEKRETATLKCYPIPRHDTVYWYQQGPGQDPQFLISFYEKMQSDKGSIPDRFSAQQFSDYHSELNMSSLELGDSALYFCASSLDGQGGETQYFGPGTRLLVL.

CDR3 sequence reads: CSAIPGQGVNEKLFF. For the CDR3, the DNA is TGCAGTGCAATCCCGGGACAGGGGGTGAATGAAAAACTGTTTTTT. The chain joins TRBV20-1 to TRBJ1-4; 11 bases map to TRBD1. Germline-derived CDR1 and CDR2 are DFQATT and SNEGSKA (reference sequence). The trim removed 6 bases at V and 5 bases at J, leaving 8 bases unmatched. The CDR3 is made up of 15 amino acids.

The gene calls are TRBV9 and TRBJ2-1; maybe TRBD1 (5 bases). The V gene lost 3 bases and the J gene lost 0 bases, with 7 bases spanning the gap. The germline V gene encodes CDR1 SGDLS and CDR2 YYNGEE. This CDR3 comprises 14 residues. As DNA, the CDR3 is TGTGCCAGCAGCGCAGGGCACTCCTACAATGAGCAGTTCTTC. This translates into CASSAGHSYNEQFF.

The rearrangement joins TRBV29-1 to TRBJ2-7, with 8 bases lining up with TRBD1. The germline V gene encodes CDR1 SQVTM and CDR2 ANQGSEA. J was trimmed by 5 bases and V by 4 bases; bases with no gene match: 4. The CDR3 length is 12 residues. The CDR3 here is CSVADRDHEQYV. CDR3 DNA: TGCAGCGTTGCGGACAGGGACCACGAGCAGTACGTC.

This sequence joins TRBV20-1 and TRBJ2-1; 8 bases align to TRBD2. The ends lost 5 bases at V and 14 bases at J; junction bases unmatched: 11. CDR1 and CDR2 (germline): DFQATT, SNEGSKA (reference sequence). CDR3 size: 12 residues. CDR3: CSAAAGGRGEFF. CDR3 sequence (DNA): TGCAGTGCTGCGGCGGGGGGCCGGGGTGAGTTCTTC.